Below, 8 T cell receptor beta chains from the same sample are listed, as sequenced in a study of blood T cells in healthy people across ages. The use of a sample-barcoded 5' primer and a J-beta primer mix characterized a second PCR of about 6 to 12 cycles. Using its own MiXCR run on the 5' RACE reads, TCRdb lists one record per CDR3 protein. The sample has 1,500,000 or so distinct CDR3 sequences, 35% to 45% seen once. The sample was blood. The receptors here all came from a woman younger than 35 in good health.

This clonotype was seen a few times. The chain uses TRBV4-3 and TRBJ2-3; perhaps TRBD2 as D (6 bases). Germline CDR1 is LGHNA and CDR2 is YSLEER. This CDR3 has 12 residues. V lost 3 bases to trimming and J lost 8 bases, with 9 bases between them. The CDR3 region has the DNA TGCGCCAGCAGCCAGGCGCGGGGTACGCAGTATTTT. Protein product: CASSQARGTQYF.

The chain joins TRBV27 to TRBJ1-1; possible D gene TRBD1, 6 bases. This CDR3 is 16 amino acids long. Trimming removed 5 bases at V and 2 bases at J, with 18 bases between. CDR1 and CDR2 from the germline V gene are MNHEY and SMNVEV (reference sequence). This CDR3 is CASSPRLGQINTEAFF. For the CDR3, the DNA is TGTGCCAGCAGTCCCAGATTGGGACAAATAAACACTGAAGCTTTCTTT.

This sequence joins TRBV7-9 and TRBJ2-3; 7 bases map to TRBD1. The V gene's germline CDR1 is SEHNR and CDR2 FQNEAQ (reference sequence). V dropped 3 bases and J dropped 2; count of bases not matched to a gene: 8. This CDR3 region has 16 residues. CDR3 region: CASSFTGAPITDTQYF. As DNA, the CDR3 is TGTGCCAGCAGCTTTACAGGGGCCCCGATCACAGATACGCAGTATTTT.

This sequence joins TRBV5-1 and TRBJ1-1, with TRBD1 identical over 7 bases. The V gene's germline CDR1 is SGHRS and CDR2 YFSETQ. V lost 0 bases, J lost 0 bases, and 8 bases stayed unmatched. This CDR3 spans 17 amino acids. The CDR3 sequence: CASSLELGQVMNTEAFF. CDR3 bases: TGCGCCAGCAGCTTGGAACTCGGACAGGTCATGAACACTGAAGCTTTCTTT.

This clonotype turned up a few times. The chain is built from TRBV7-2 and TRBJ1-5, with 8 nucleotides matching TRBD1. This CDR3 is built from 16 residues. From germline, CDR1 is SGHTA and CDR2 FQGNSA. Unmatched junction bases numbered 12, after V lost 5 bases and J lost 6 bases. The CDR3 DNA is TGTGCCAGCAGCCGTAACCCCCAGGGGGCCGGTCAGCCCCAGCATTTT. It encodes CASSRNPQGAGQPQHF.

The chain is built from TRBV10-2 and TRBJ2-7; 12 bases are shared with TRBD2. J was trimmed by 4 bases and V by 6 bases; bases with no gene match: 4. The CDR3 has 14 amino acids. CDR1 WSHSY and CDR2 SAAADI come from the germline V gene. Written as DNA, the CDR3 is TGCGCCAGCAGCCCTAGCGGGGGGGCGTACGAGCAGTACTTC. Encoded protein: CASSPSGGAYEQYF.

This clonotype has at least ten counts. The chain recombines TRBV29-1 with TRBJ2-7; a weak D match, TRBD2 (5 bases). V gave up 4 bases and J gave up 5 bases, with 12 bases separating them. CDR1 is SQVTM, CDR2 ANQGSEA, per germline. CDR3 length: 12 residues. The chain's CDR3 is CSVGLGAHEQYF. The CDR3 nucleotides are TGCAGCGTTGGTTTGGGAGCCCACGAGCAGTACTTC.

This clonotype was detected only a few times. V is TRBV29-1 and J is TRBJ2-1, with TRBD1 matching over 8 bases. Trimming cost V 4 bases and J 7 bases; bases outside gene matches: 6. Germline V lookup: CDR1 SQVTM, CDR2 ANQGSEA. The CDR3 consists of 13 residues. The CDR3 loop reads CSVVGRGLNEQFF. CDR3 nucleotides: TGCAGCGTTGTGGGCAGGGGGCTTAATGAGCAGTTCTTC.